The clone carrying this T cell receptor beta chain was detected many times. Antigen unknown. V was clipped by 5 bases and J by 5 bases, with 13 bases between them. In germline, CDR1 is SGHVS, CDR2 FNYEAQ. The CDR3 spans 13 residues. TCRdb called the reads again in MiXCR, with one record for every CDR3 protein. In the table there are 150,000 to 200,000 distinct CDR3 sequences, 28% of which are singletons. These data are taken from a study of T cell repertoires in cytomegalovirus infection. Overall study: Indicated by public TCR beta signatures were CMV infection and matching HLA type. Study outcomes and limitations: Adding up the frequency of public TCR beta families identified people who carried CMV plus the relevant HLA. Across the ex vivo response, the dominant clonotypes were HLA-C-restricted CMV-specific TCR beta clonotypes.

J is TRBJ2-7 and V is TRBV7-6; TRBD1 might be the D (5 bases). This TCR was sampled from a human donor in good health (CMV status not recorded). Some clones in this sample may be carry-over from other donors' samples. The material sequenced was PBMCs. This CDR3 is CASSPGHADEQYF. CDR3 sequence (DNA): TGTGCCAGCAGCCCAGGACACGCGGACGAGCAGTACTTC.